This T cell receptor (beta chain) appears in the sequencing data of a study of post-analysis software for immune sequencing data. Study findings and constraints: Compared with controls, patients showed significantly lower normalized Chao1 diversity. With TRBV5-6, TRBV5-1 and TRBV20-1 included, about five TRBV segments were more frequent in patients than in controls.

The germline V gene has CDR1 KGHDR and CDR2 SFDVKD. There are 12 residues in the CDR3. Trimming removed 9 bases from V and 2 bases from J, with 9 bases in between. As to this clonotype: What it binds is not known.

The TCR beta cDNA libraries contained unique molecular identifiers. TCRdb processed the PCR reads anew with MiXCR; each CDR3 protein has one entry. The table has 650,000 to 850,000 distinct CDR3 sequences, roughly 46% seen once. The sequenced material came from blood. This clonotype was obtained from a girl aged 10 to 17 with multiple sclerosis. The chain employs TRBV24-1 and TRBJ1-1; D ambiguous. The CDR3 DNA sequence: TGTGCCACCTTGACCGGAAACACTGAAGCTTTCTTT. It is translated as CATLTGNTEAFF.